This T cell receptor beta chain was documented in a study of blood T cell repertoires in COVID-19. Background on the study: Donors in the United States, Italy and Spain gave samples during acute or convalescent COVID-19. PBMCs, B-cell-depleted T cells, or T cells were the source of the cDNA or gDNA that made up the material.

Per the original data handling: Scientists estimated how many nucleated cells there were by amplifying reference gene primers. The assay was immunoSEQ multiplex PCR, and TCRdb's table has in-frame clones only and misses some. The V and J calls and clone size come from that table; D and trimming were worked out from the DNA. Here the sample spans tens of thousands of clones, over 75% being singletons. V was clipped by 4 bases and J by 4 bases; unmatched bases: 8. The CDR3 is 16 amino acids. Germline V gene data show CDR1 as MDHEN and CDR2 as SYDVKM. This clone was seen a single time. This sequence was found in a man aged 50 to 60 with acute or convalescent COVID-19. What was sequenced was peripheral blood. The chain links TRBV28 to TRBJ1-5, with 9 bases aligning to TRBD1. This CDR3 reads CASSSLGQGQNQPQHF. The DNA for the CDR3 is TGTGCCAGCAGTTCCCTCGGACAGGGGCAAAATCAGCCCCAGCATTTT.